Each of the 23 T cell receptor beta chains below was sequenced from the same sample in a study of blood T cell repertoires in COVID-19. This table comes from immunoSEQ multiplex PCR, and its TCRdb copy is limited to in-frame clones, with some not included. The repertoire holds about 390,000 clones, with roughly 86% as singletons. Material: peripheral blood. Every receptor here comes from a woman aged 55-69 years with COVID-19, enrolled during active disease.

In regard to this clone: The identical CDR3 is also encoded by other nucleotide sequences in the sample. The chain is built from TRBV4-1 and TRBJ1-5, with TRBD1 matching over 7 bases. In germline, CDR1 is MGHRA, CDR2 YSYEKL. The CDR3 loop spans 15 amino acids. V was pared by 1 base and J by 6 bases, with 6 bases of the junction left unmatched. In DNA, the CDR3 is TGCGCCAGCAGCCAAGTCGGGCAGGGGGGTCAGCCCCAGCATTTT. Its protein is CASSQVGQGGQPQHF.

This clone was seen only once. This chain uses TRBV5-1 with TRBJ2-7, with D unresolved. CDR1 and CDR2 (germline): SGHRS, YFSETQ. The V gene lost 3 bases and the J gene lost 3 bases, with 4 bases spanning the gap. The CDR3 extends over 11 amino acids. CDR3 amino acids: CASSSVYEQYF. The CDR3 DNA reads as TGCGCCAGCAGCTCCGTCTACGAGCAGTACTTC.

This sequence joins TRBV5-6 and TRBJ1-5; D gene unclear. This CDR3 comprises 14 residues. In germline, CDR1 is SGHDT, CDR2 YYEEEE. The ends were cut back, 0 bases at V and 4 bases at J, with 8 bases in the middle. The CDR3 bases are TGTGCCAGCAGCTTGGACGTAGAGAATCAGCCCCAGCATTTT. Protein: CASSLDVENQPQHF.

The gene calls are TRBV9 and TRBJ1-1; 8 bases align to TRBD1. The V and J ends lost 4 bases and 3 bases, in that order; junction bases with no gene match: 14. From germline, CDR1 is SGDLS and CDR2 YYNGEE. The length of the CDR3 is 17 residues. The CDR3 sequence: CASSSGGREALDTEAFF. Here the CDR3 DNA reads TGTGCCAGCAGCTCAGGGGGCAGGGAGGCCCTGGACACTGAAGCTTTCTTT. Full variable domain (rest looked up from reference TRBV9 and TRBJ1-1): DSGVTQTPKHLITATGQRVTLRCSPRSGDLSVYWYQQSLDQGLQFLIQYYNGEERAKGNILERFSAQQFPDLHSELNLSSLELGDSALYFCASSSGGREALDTEAFFGQGTRLTVV.

The rearrangement links TRBV5-4 to TRBJ1-2, with D hard to call. Per the germline V gene, CDR1 is SGHNT and CDR2 is YYREEE (reference sequence). This CDR3 spans 14 amino acids. Trimming left V 7 bases short and J 7 bases short, with 20 bases between. The CDR3 DNA sequence: TGTGCCAGCTCTCGCGGAGGTGGCAGGTCTGGCTACACCTTC. It specifies CASSRGGGRSGYTF.

The chain links TRBV5-5 to TRBJ1-2; TRBD1 matches 9 bases. Per germline, CDR1 SGHKS and CDR2 YYEKEE (reference sequence). The CDR3 runs 15 residues. With V trimmed by 1 base and J by 7 bases, 8 bases remained unmatched. The CDR3 spells CASSLYHTGGGGYTF. The CDR3 DNA reads TGTGCCAGCAGCTTGTACCATACAGGGGGCGGTGGCTACACCTTC.

The CDR3 reads CASRGDRDSQPQHF. The CDR3, as DNA: TGTGCCAGCAGGGGGGACAGGGATAGTCAGCCCCAGCATTTT. The V call is TRBV6-5, the J call TRBJ1-5; TRBD1 matches 9 bases. V trimming: 6 bases; J trimming: 6 bases; junction bases outside the gene matches: 6. Germline V lookup: CDR1 MNHEY, CDR2 SVGAGI. The CDR3 extends over 14 amino acids.

The V gene is TRBV3-1 (or the pseudogene TRBV3-2), the J gene TRBJ1-3; TRBD1 agrees at 8 bases. CDR1 LGHDT and CDR2 YNNKEL come from the germline V gene (reference sequence). The CDR3 spans 16 residues. Trimming removed 2 bases from V and 4 bases from J; junction bases left unmatched: 7. CDR3 nucleotides: TGTGCCAGCAGCCAATTAGGACAGGGACGCGGAAACACCATATATTTT. Translation: CASSQLGQGRGNTIYF.

The J gene is TRBJ1-2, the V gene TRBV30, with TRBD1 as a possible D gene (6 bases). The CDR3 spans 16 residues. The V end was cut by 3 bases, the J end by 0 bases, with 17 bases between. Per germline, CDR1 GTSNPN and CDR2 SVGIG (reference sequence). This CDR3 reads CAWSGMGASPNYGYTF. The CDR3 DNA follows: TGTGCCTGGAGCGGGATGGGGGCAAGTCCTAACTATGGCTACACCTTC.

This chain links TRBV5-1 with TRBJ1-2, with 12 positions matching TRBD1. V was pared by 4 bases and J by 7 bases, with 11 bases of the junction left unmatched. CDR3 length: 16 amino acids. Germline loops: CDR1 SGHRS, CDR2 YFSETQ. The CDR3 loop reads CASSQAGTGGDGGYTF. The CDR3 nucleotides read TGCGCCAGCAGCCAGGCCGGGACAGGGGGCGATGGTGGCTACACCTTC.

CDR3 in DNA: TGTGCCAGCAGCTTGGACAGGCACTATGGCTACACCTTC. Amino acids: CASSLDRHYGYTF. The rearrangement joins TRBV13 to TRBJ1-2, with TRBD1 matching over 7 bases. Trimming took 3 bases from V and 3 from J; bases not matched to a gene: 1. Germline lookup yields CDR1 PRHDT and CDR2 FYEKMQ (reference sequence). The CDR3 sequence is 13 residues long.

This chain uses TRBV7-8 with TRBJ2-5; D might be TRBD2 (5 bases). From germline, CDR1 is SGHVS and CDR2 FQNEAQ. V was shortened by 5 bases and J by 0 bases, with 10 bases between the two germline ends. CDR3 size: 14 residues. The CDR3: CASSPRLHQETQYF. The DNA of the CDR3 is TGTGCCAGCAGCCCTAGACTACACCAAGAGACCCAGTACTTC.

CDR3 sequence: CASRGTGSLSEKLFF. CDR3 bases: TGTGCCAGCAGGGGGACAGGGTCGTTAAGTGAAAAACTGTTTTTT. The chain has TRBV2 and TRBJ1-4; 9 bases match TRBD1. The CDR3 length is 15 residues. Germline-derived CDR1 and CDR2 are SNHLY and FYNNEI. After removal of 6 bases from V and 7 bases from J, the junction contained 9 bases not matched to a gene.

Of note for this clone: The same CDR3 arises from other DNA sequences in this sample as well. This chain connects TRBV11-2 to TRBJ2-7; D uncertain. Trimming stripped 3 bases from V and 0 bases from J, with 9 bases between. Germline V gives CDR1 SGHAT, CDR2 FQNNGV. The CDR3 sequence is 14 residues long. The chain's CDR3 is CASSLGRDSYEQYF. The CDR3, as DNA: TGTGCCAGCAGCTTGGGCCGAGACTCCTACGAGCAGTACTTC.

This chain joins TRBV19 and TRBJ2-7, with D perhaps matching TRBD2 (6 bases). CDR3 size: 13 residues. Germline-derived CDR1 and CDR2 are LNHDA and SQIVND (reference sequence). V was pared by 1 base and J by 2 bases, with 6 bases between. Here the CDR3 reads CASSIGTTYEQYF. For the CDR3, the DNA is TGTGCCAGTAGTATAGGGACTACCTACGAGCAGTACTTC.

The gene calls are TRBV5-4 and TRBJ1-1; possibly TRBD1 for D (6 bases). The germline V gene has CDR1 SGHNT and CDR2 YYREEE (reference sequence). The CDR3 runs 14 residues. The V and J ends lost 5 bases and 2 bases respectively, with 13 bases between them. The CDR3, as DNA: TGTGCCAGCAGGTCTGGGGGCGAAAACACTGAAGCTTTCTTT. Protein sequence: CASRSGGENTEAFF.

The rearrangement uses TRBV5-1 and TRBJ1-2; D call uncertain. From germline, CDR1 is SGHRS and CDR2 YFSETQ. V dropped 3 bases and J dropped 8 bases, with 11 bases sitting between them. The CDR3 length is 12 residues. The CDR3 protein is CASSSQVSGYTF. The CDR3 DNA is TGCGCCAGCAGCTCTCAGGTCTCCGGCTACACCTTC. Full variable domain (outside the CDR3, taken from reference TRBV5-1 and TRBJ1-2): KAGVTQTPRYLIKTRGQQVTLSCSPISGHRSVSWYQQTPGQGLQFLFEYFSETQRNKGNFPGRFSGRQFSNSRSEMNVSTLELGDSALYLCASSSQVSGYTFGSGTRLTVV.

The chain is built from TRBV7-9 and TRBJ1-1, with 8 bases identical to TRBD1. With 7 bases clipped from V and 11 bases from J, the junction kept 12 bases outside the gene matches. There are 13 residues in the CDR3. Germline CDR1 reads SEHNR; CDR2 reads FQNEAQ (reference sequence). CDR3 in DNA: TGTGCCAGCACCCAATACAGGGGGTATGGGGCTTTCTTT. This translates into CASTQYRGYGAFF.

J is TRBJ2-5 and V is TRBV7-2; perhaps TRBD1 as D (6 bases). The V gene's germline CDR1 is SGHTA and CDR2 FQGNSA. Deletions cut 4 bases from V and 5 bases from J, with 17 bases between. The length of the CDR3 is 15 residues. The CDR3 DNA sequence: TGTGCCAGCAGCTCCCTCGCTAGGGGGATCGAGACCCAGTACTTC. Encoded protein: CASSSLARGIETQYF.

V and J are TRBV2 and TRBJ2-2; 16 bases are a match to TRBD2. The CDR3 length is 17 residues. Germline CDR1 and CDR2: SNHLY and FYNNEI. With 6 bases clipped from V and 7 bases from J, the junction kept 8 bases outside the gene matches. The CDR3 DNA is TGTGCCAGCAGCCCGGGACTAGCGGGGGGGCGTGGCGGGGAGCTGTTTTTT. Amino acids: CASSPGLAGGRGGELFF.

The rearrangement links TRBV5-6 to TRBJ2-7, with 9 bases identical to TRBD2. The CDR3 totals 17 residues. Germline V gene data show CDR1 as SGHDT and CDR2 as YYEEEE. Trimming cost V 6 bases and J 2 bases; bases outside gene matches: 15. CDR3 DNA sequence: TGTGCCAGCACCCTCCAGCGGGGGGCCGCCCGAACCTACGAGCAGTACTTC. This encodes CASTLQRGAARTYEQYF.

V is TRBV19 and J is TRBJ2-5; a possible D gene is TRBD1 (5 bases). Trimming pared 2 bases from V and 5 bases from J, leaving 6 bases between. This CDR3 comprises 12 residues. CDR1 is LNHDA and CDR2 is SQIVND in the germline V gene (reference sequence). For the CDR3, the DNA is TGTGCCAGTAGTATAAACAGGGAGACCCAGTACTTC. It codes for CASSINRETQYF.

The chain employs TRBV2 and TRBJ2-2, with TRBD2 matching 7 bases. In germline, CDR1 is SNHLY, CDR2 FYNNEI. With 6 bases clipped from V and 3 bases from J, the junction kept 10 bases outside the gene matches. This CDR3 comprises 16 residues. The CDR3 bases are TGTGCCAGCAGGGTGACAGTGAGCGGGGACACCGGGGAGCTGTTTTTT. It codes for CASRVTVSGDTGELFF.